Listed here are 18 T cell receptor beta chains from one sample, sequenced in a study of graft-versus-host responses after intestinal transplantation. These receptors are not linked to any known antigen. Repertoires were generated with immunoSEQ multiplex PCR, while TCRdb's copy carries only in-frame clones and drops some. The sample lists more than 85,000 clones, 93% occurring once. The source material was unstimulated CD8+ T cells sorted from spleen or lymph node cells, sampled before intestinal transplant. The origin of the receptors is a human donor who received an intestinal transplant.

This chain joins TRBV5-4 and TRBJ2-3, with 7 positions matching TRBD1. The junction had 6 bases not matched to a gene; V was cut back by 3 bases and J by 2 bases. Per germline, CDR1 SGHNT and CDR2 YYREEE (reference sequence). CDR3 length: 15 residues. This CDR3 reads CASSSAGTVTDTQYF. For the CDR3, the DNA is TGTGCCAGCAGCTCCGCCGGGACAGTCACAGATACGCAGTATTTT.

The genes are TRBV11-1 and TRBJ2-1, with TRBD2 identical over 10 bases. Germline V lookup: CDR1 SGHAT, CDR2 FQDESV (reference sequence). The CDR3 length is 17 residues. V trimming: 1 base; J trimming: 2 bases; junction bases outside the gene matches: 5. CDR3 protein: CASSLELAGDPYNEQFF. CDR3 sequence (DNA): TGTGCCAGCAGCTTAGAGCTAGCGGGAGATCCCTACAATGAGCAGTTCTTC.

In DNA, the CDR3 is TGTGCCAGCAGCCCAGGGGACAGGGGTTTTGGCTACACCTTC. It yields the protein CASSPGDRGFGYTF. V is TRBV9 and J is TRBJ1-2; 10 positions agree with TRBD1. The V gene end was trimmed by 4 bases and the J gene end by 7 bases; junction bases not matched to a gene: 7. From germline, CDR1 is SGDLS and CDR2 YYNGEE. The CDR3 has 14 residues.

This clone was seen only once. The CDR3 DNA reads as TGTGCCAGCAGCTTAGAAGTGAACTATGGCTACACCTTC. This encodes CASSLEVNYGYTF. The chain is built from TRBV7-6 and TRBJ1-2; D remains unclear. V was cut by 1 base and J by 2 bases, with 5 bases left in between. This CDR3 comprises 13 residues. The V gene's germline CDR1 is SGHVS and CDR2 FNYEAQ. The whole variable domain, remainder taken from reference TRBV7-6 and TRBJ1-2, is GAGVSQSPRYKVTKRGQDVALRCDPISGHVSLYWYRQALGQGPEFLTYFNYEAQQDKSGLPNDRFSAERPEGSISTLTIQRTEQRDSAMYRCASSLEVNYGYTFGSGTRLTVV.

This clone came up once. The chain employs TRBV7-3 and TRBJ2-2, with 9 bases identical to TRBD1. The CDR3 is 17 amino acids. Trimming removed 6 bases from V and 1 base from J; junction bases left unmatched: 9. Looked up from germline, CDR1 is SGHTA and CDR2 is FQGTGA. CDR3 DNA: TGTGCCAGCAGGCCGCTCGGACAGGGGAAGAACACCGGGGAGCTGTTTTTT. Translating it yields CASRPLGQGKNTGELFF.

The V and J genes are TRBV19 and TRBJ1-5; D not resolved. This CDR3 is 13 amino acids long. Between the trimmed V and J ends, which lost 7 bases and 10 bases, there was a span of 17 bases. Looked up from germline, CDR1 is LNHDA and CDR2 is SQIVND (reference sequence). The CDR3 nucleotides read TGTGCCAGTACCACCAATCTAGGGTATCCCCAGCATTTT. Translated, it gives CASTTNLGYPQHF.

The J gene is TRBJ2-1, the V gene TRBV29-1, with 9 bases matching TRBD2. V was clipped by 5 bases and J by 13 bases; unmatched bases: 9. The CDR3 runs 12 residues. The germline gives CDR1 SQVTM, CDR2 ANQGSEA. CDR3 nucleotides: TGCAGCGTTCTAGCGGGATCTGCCGACCAGTTCTTC. As protein: CSVLAGSADQFF.

J is TRBJ2-7 and V is TRBV5-1, with TRBD1 identical over 7 bases. Trimming at V came to 6 bases and at J to 0 bases, leaving 12 bases not matched to a gene. The CDR3 contains 16 residues. The germline gives CDR1 SGHRS, CDR2 YFSETQ. The CDR3 protein is CASTLRPGQSSYEQYF. CDR3 DNA: TGCGCCAGCACACTTCGGCCGGGACAGAGCTCCTACGAGCAGTACTTC. Drawing the rest from reference TRBV5-1 and TRBJ2-7, the complete variable domain is KAGVTQTPRYLIKTRGQQVTLSCSPISGHRSVSWYQQTPGQGLQFLFEYFSETQRNKGNFPGRFSGRQFSNSRSEMNVSTLELGDSALYLCASTLRPGQSSYEQYFGPGTRLTVT.

This clone was counted once. The rearrangement uses TRBV29-1 and TRBJ1-1; TRBD1 is a possible D gene (5 bases). Trimming took 6 bases from V and 6 from J, leaving 14 bases between them. This CDR3 is built from 12 residues. The germline CDR1 and CDR2 sequences are SQVTM and ANQGSEA. The CDR3 bases are TGCAGCGTCGGACAACCGTCATCTGAAGCTTTCTTT. It yields the protein CSVGQPSSEAFF.

The chain has TRBV11-2 and TRBJ1-2, with D unclear. This CDR3 has 14 amino acids. V was clipped by 4 bases and J by 0 bases, with 9 bases between them. Per germline, CDR1 SGHAT and CDR2 FQNNGV. The CDR3 nucleotides are TGTGCCAGCAGCTCCACCCGGCCTAACTATGGCTACACCTTC. The encoded protein is CASSSTRPNYGYTF.

The rearrangement joins TRBV28 to TRBJ1-4; D is unresolved. V lost 6 bases and J lost 7, with 15 bases in between. Germline loops: CDR1 MDHEN, CDR2 SYDVKM. This CDR3 comprises 14 residues. The CDR3 DNA reads as TGTGCCAGCAGGCACAGCGGGGAGTTTGAAAAACTGTTTTTT. Translating gives CASRHSGEFEKLFF.

The CDR3 loop is CASSQKNRGSSYEQYF. CDR3 in DNA: TGTGCCAGCAGCCAGAAGAACAGGGGGAGCTCCTACGAGCAGTACTTC. The genes are TRBV11-2 and TRBJ2-7; 8 bases are a match to TRBD1. This CDR3 has 16 amino acids. Losses at the gene ends were 5 bases for V and 0 bases for J; bases not matched to a gene: 9. Per germline, CDR1 SGHAT and CDR2 FQNNGV.

This clone was counted a single time. V and J are TRBV28 and TRBJ1-5; a possible D gene is TRBD1 (6 bases). The V gene's germline CDR1 is MDHEN and CDR2 SYDVKM. The CDR3 is 14 amino acids. V was clipped by 4 bases and J by 7 bases, with 14 bases between them. The CDR3 spells CASSSQGPRQPQHF. CDR3 bases: TGTGCCAGCAGTTCACAGGGCCCAAGGCAGCCCCAGCATTTT.

This clone was counted once. The J gene is TRBJ2-1, the V gene TRBV7-8; unclear D gene. Germline V gene lookup returns CDR1 SGHVS and CDR2 FQNEAQ. V shed 2 bases and J shed 7 bases, with 15 bases lying between them. The CDR3 is 15 amino acids. CDR3 sequence reads: CASSLRFSRWNEQFF. The CDR3 DNA reads as TGTGCCAGCAGCTTACGCTTCAGCAGGTGGAATGAGCAGTTCTTC. Drawing the rest from reference TRBV7-8 and TRBJ2-1, the complete variable domain is GAGVSQSPRYKVAKRGQDVALRCDPISGHVSLFWYQQALGQGPEFLTYFQNEAQLDKSGLPSDRFFAERPEGSVSTLKIQRTQQEDSAVYLCASSLRFSRWNEQFFGPGTRLTVL.

CDR3 in amino acids: CASSQERGPTEAFF. The CDR3 bases are TGCGCCAGCAGCCAAGAGAGGGGGCCCACTGAAGCTTTCTTT. The rearrangement uses TRBV4-1 and TRBJ1-1, with 7 bases identical to TRBD1. Germline CDR1 MGHRA, CDR2 YSYEKL. The CDR3 loop spans 14 amino acids. Trimming took 0 bases from V and 4 from J; bases not matched to a gene: 2.

The V and J genes are TRBV30 and TRBJ1-2, with 7 bases lining up with TRBD1. The length of the CDR3 is 13 residues. The germline V gene encodes CDR1 GTSNPN and CDR2 SVGIG (reference sequence). V lost 3 bases to trimming and J lost 4 bases; unmatched junction nucleotides: 5. DNA of the CDR3: TGTGCCTGGAGGGTGGGACAGCGCTATGGCTACACCTTC. Amino acid sequence: CAWRVGQRYGYTF.

In its sample, this clone was seen a few times. In the same sample, other DNA sequences code for this CDR3. The chain uses TRBV5-4 and TRBJ2-7; no firm D call. Germline V gene data show CDR1 as SGHNT and CDR2 as YYREEE (reference sequence). Trimming stripped 0 bases from V and 1 base from J, with 5 bases between. CDR3 length equals 13 residues. The CDR3 loop is CASSLEESYEQYF. The DNA of the CDR3 is TGTGCCAGCAGCTTGGAGGAATCCTACGAGCAGTACTTC.

CDR3 in DNA: TGCGCCAGCAGCCAAGGGGAAGGGGAGCTCCAGCCCCAGCATTTT. Its protein is CASSQGEGELQPQHF. The chain has TRBV4-1 and TRBJ1-5; D might be TRBD1 (5 bases). The CDR3 extends over 15 amino acids. CDR1 is MGHRA and CDR2 is YSYEKL in the germline V gene. Trimming removed 1 base from V and 7 bases from J, with 14 bases in between.